This TCR beta chain was profiled in a study of shared clonotypes between healthy human individuals. Turning to the study itself: Per-donor plates numbered three CD4 naive, three CD4 memory, two CD8 naive and one CD8 memory.

Notes on the study in general: In a handful of donors, around 5% of naive CD4 clonotypes appeared in common.

With respect to this clone: The antigen remains undetermined.

Assay used: immunoSEQ multiplex PCR; TCRdb lists only in-frame clones, some missing. This sample has roughly 2 million clones, with approximately 96% found just once. The CDR3 totals 15 residues. Trimming took 6 bases from V and 2 from J, leaving 14 bases between them. Per germline, CDR1 SGHAT and CDR2 FQNNGV. Donors comprised only Caucasian adults living in Nashville, Tennessee. Naive CD4+ cells were CD45RA-selected; the remaining cells were memory. The specimen sequenced was naive CD4+ T cells sorted from blood. Noted subset: CD45RA+ positively selected. The source of this sequence is a man aged 18 to 29 in good health. The chain has TRBV11-2 and TRBJ2-1; tentatively, D is TRBD1 (6 bases). As DNA, the CDR3 is TGTGCCAGCAGTTTAACCCAGGGGACCTACAATGAGCAGTTCTTC. As protein: CASSLTQGTYNEQFF.